The present entry profiles one T cell receptor beta chain with its context. The antigen is unknown. The entry originates in a study of cytomegalovirus exposure and HLA in healthy donors. For the study at large: As an earlier analysis found, 150 million to 200 million T cells yielded around 110 million unique TCR beta sequences. Study-level findings and limits: The authors enumerated over 150 TCR beta chains as linked to cytomegalovirus.

The PCR used 60 Vbeta and 13 Jbeta primers. Sequencing used immunoSEQ multiplex PCR; TCRdb keeps in-frame clones, though not all of them. This table has under 200,000 clones, approximately 80% appearing once. V gave up 6 bases and J gave up 5 bases; unmatched junction bases: 8. The CDR3 runs to 14 residues. The germline V gene has CDR1 SQVTM and CDR2 ANQGSEA. The genes are TRBV29-1 and TRBJ2-5; 11 bases agree with TRBD2. The sample consisted of PBMCs. The clonotype comes from a woman in her 30s in good health and CMV-seronegative. This CDR3 reads CSVALAGGRETQYF. The CDR3 DNA follows: TGCAGCGTGGCCTTAGCGGGGGGGAGGGAGACCCAGTACTTC. Full variable domain (rest looked up from reference TRBV29-1 and TRBJ2-5): SAVISQKPSRDICQRGTSLTIQCQVDSQVTMMFWYRQQPGQSLTLIATANQGSEATYESGFVIDKFPISRPNLTFSTLTVSNMSPEDSSIYLCSVALAGGRETQYFGPGTRLLVL.